The text below deals with one T cell receptor beta chain. The antigen this receptor binds is unknown. No quality values exist for individual bases; no much larger clone is one base distant. The cohort was made up of approximately 670 healthy bone marrow donors. At the time of sampling, all cohort members were nominally healthy, though unrecorded immune exposures were likely present. The donor tested CMV seropositive and was one of the 289 seropositive cohort members. Each donor provided a peripheral blood sample, and peripheral blood mononuclear cells were used for TCR beta sequencing. The Qiagen DNeasy Blood Extraction Kit was used to extract genomic DNA from the blood cell samples. Libraries were prepared through the immunoSEQ multiplex PCR assay. For the multiplex PCR, a mixture combining 60 forward primers for TCR Vbeta segments and 13 reverse primers for TCR Jbeta segments was used. Amplification of the CDR3 region of rearranged TCR beta genes was performed with a multiplex PCR assay on genomic DNA. On the Illumina HiSeq System, the amplified TCR beta libraries were sequenced as 87-base-pair reads. In the paper's pipeline: Across the 670 or so repertoires, a later analysis counted approximately 83 million unique TCR beta chains, some 11 million of which were shared by at least two donors. Raw reads were error-corrected and collapsed into unique sequences by a nearest-neighbor algorithm in which closely related sequences were merged to remove PCR and sequencing errors. Alignment of CDR3 sequences to IMGT reference sequences was used to assign V, D and J gene segments. For a sequence to be retained, at least a six-nucleotide match to both a V gene segment and a J gene segment was required. Rearrangements were classified as productive when the CDR3 lacked stop codons and remained in frame with V and J, and all other rearrangements were classified as non-productive. CDR3 was defined according to IMGT convention as the region running from the second conserved V-encoded cysteine to the conserved J-encoded phenylalanine. In an earlier analysis of some 550 of the donors, sequences lacking an unambiguous match to a single V gene segment were excluded. In an earlier analysis of 587 of the donors, V segments were called functional above 56.7% productive rearrangements and were called segregating when the between-donor standard deviation exceeded 5%. A statistical classification framework was developed to diagnose cytomegalovirus status using the catalog of TCR beta chain sequences. In a later analysis, V and J genes were assigned by comparing TCR nucleotide sequences against IMGT/GENE-DB human TR gene sequences. The TCRdist pipeline was used in a later analysis to assign CDR3 sequences and most-parsimonious VDJ recombination scenarios. A later analysis defined each TCR beta chain by its CDR3 amino acid sequence plus V-gene family, and excluded reads lacking a unique V-gene family. A later analysis removed several hundred highly shared, low-generation-probability nucleotide sequences to deal with suspected cross-contamination and a sequencing artifact. For each public chain, a later analysis derived a clonal expansion index from normalized ranks of inferred template counts within each repertoire. Generation probabilities in a later analysis came from a VDJ recombination model fitted to out-of-frame rearrangements, and those results were checked against IGoR. Hypergeometric tests were used in a later analysis to score TCR-TCR, TCR-HLA and TCR-CMV co-occurrence, with a repertoire-size bias correction applied to the TCR pairs. To estimate false discovery rates, a later analysis permuted the HLA or CMV assignments 20 times. In a later analysis, co-occurring TCRs were grouped using DBSCAN, with TCRdist sequence similarity added in when clustering inside HLA-allele-positive subsets. Co-occurrence clustering excluded repertoires with fewer than 30,000 or more than 120,000 public chains, plus five with anomalous nucleotide sharing. The clones in this table, taken by TCRdb from immuneACCESS, are in-frame only. Not every clone is retained; where verified, under half of the shortfall comes from an unresolved V gene, and the cause of the rest is unknown. V, J and clone size reflect that table, while D and trimming were determined from the DNA. The sample yields 75,000 to 80,000 clones; about 66% were counted once. Roughly 5.2% of the sample comes from the top ten.

The source of the sample is a study of cytomegalovirus exposure and HLA in healthy donors (dated by TCRdb to 2016 to 2017). Regarding the study in general: An earlier analysis of several hundred of the donors reported about 250 Gb of sequence data and 100 million to 130 million unique TCR beta sequences from about 179 million T cells. An early release covering over 500 HLA-typed donors comprised about 310 gigabases of sequencing data and 85 million to 100 million unique TCR sequences. The study combined high-throughput TCR immunosequencing, statistical association of individual TCRs with disease status, and machine learning to predict cytomegalovirus infection status. Several DR-DQ haplotypes were treated as single units for association and clustering because of strong linkage in the cohort. Genome-wide SNP genotypes for about three fifths of the roughly 700 donors were used in a later genetic analysis, which treated that subset as a discovery cohort. Typing coverage varied by locus: roughly 620-640 donors for A, B, C, DRB1 and DQB1; approximately 500 for DQA1; over 600 for DPA1; 450 to 480 for DPB1. A later analysis re-analyzed previously published TCR beta repertoires from 666 donors and added high-resolution HLA genotyping to study TCR occurrence patterns. The genetic ancestry cluster associated with self-reported Caucasian donors included approximately 85% of the 398 genotyped donors. Class I and class II HLA loci were covered by the typing at four-digit resolution. To decide whether each TCR beta V gene segment behaved as functional or pseudogenic, an earlier analysis of some 600 of the donors relied on high-throughput TCR beta sequencing. The T cell repertoires of roughly 660 subjects were profiled by immunosequencing and related to cytomegalovirus serostatus. Among some 410 genotyped donors of the cohort, an average of approximately 230,000 unique TCR beta nucleotide sequences were sequenced per donor, around 20% of them non-productive. Alongside the repertoire data, information on donor age, sex, ethnicity and CMV serostatus was compiled. The study aimed to test whether signatures of past pathogen exposure could be identified by cataloging public T cell receptors. All discovery cohort repertoires had been generated on a single sequencing platform. Along with the approximately 700-subject first cohort, a separate validation cohort of over a hundred different subjects was used. The later analysis used no new phenotypic data to find candidate immune exposures, relying instead on TCR beta sequences and their occurrence across donors.

V is clipped by 10 bases and J by 0 bases, and the sequence between their germline boundaries is 15 bases long. In the germline V gene, CDR1 corresponds to ENHRY and CDR2 to SYGVKD. The CDR3 holds 14 amino acids from the cysteine to the phenylalanine. Just the 42-base CDR3 DNA is kept, in frame starting at base 1. Study-level results and caveats: Because the 87-base-pair reads could not distinguish some IMGT-functional V segments, including TRBV6-2 and TRBV6-3, those segments were excluded. A further reported finding was that TCR beta sequences accurately predicted the HLA-A and HLA-B alleles for most subjects in the first cohort. A cluster of highly shared sequence variants was judged likely to represent a technical artifact of the sequencing pipeline. In a later analysis, the rate of TCR association differed among HLA loci, with DRB1 alleles having the most associated TCRs and HLA-C alleles having the fewest. Approximately 18 rarely observed V segments, including chromosome 9 orphons, were excluded from the earlier analysis of approximately 600 of the donors because counts were too low. In both the original and validation cohorts, the classifier was reported to diagnose cytomegalovirus status with high specificity and sensitivity. In a later genetic analysis, a missense DCLRE1C variant was associated with V-gene and J-gene trimming of TCR beta chains, and the association was replicated in an independent cohort. Because HLA typing was missing for some donors at each locus, association tests included only the typed subset. Compared with equally common non-associated chains, HLA-associated TCR beta chains in a later analysis were more clonally expanded and had lower generation probabilities. For the cohort, immune exposure information was limited to CMV serostatus. Only TCR beta chains were sequenced in this cohort, and the absence of alpha or paired-chain data limited detectable features. Across donors, most TCR sequences were observed very rarely, whereas some public TCRs were present in many individuals. Roughly uniform sequencing depth across donors was assumed in presence/absence analyses, although this assumption may not hold. At a false discovery rate of 0.05, a later analysis linked 16,000 or so TCR beta sequences to specific HLA alleles. Most CMV-associated TCR beta chains appeared to be HLA-restricted in a later analysis, and the HLA associations seemed to be driven largely by CMV exposure. In an earlier analysis of 587 of the donors, most TCR beta V segments were observed in productive rearrangements about 87% or about 30% of the time, broadly matching IMGT annotations. A later analysis reported that several top co-occurrence clusters appeared linked to parvovirus B19, influenza, CMV and Epstein-Barr virus. Strong co-occurrence of HLA alleles, especially DR and DQ, made assigning TCR associations to individual alleles difficult. Compared with the approximately 710-donor mean, donors in an Asian-associated ancestry cluster had fewer N-insertions in productive TCRs, according to a later genetic analysis. According to the authors, the approach could potentially be generalized to other disease states and immunological phenotypes. A total of 150 to 200 TCR beta chains were listed by the study as associated with cytomegalovirus. Three of the identified cytomegalovirus-associated TCR beta chains were confirmed in vitro to be specific for cytomegalovirus antigens. Linkage disequilibrium might explain the correlated functional status among segregating V segments, but an unknown experimental factor could not be ruled out.

The sequence came from a man in his sixties in good health and CMV-seropositive. The rearranged chain carries TRBV10-3 and TRBJ1-1; TRBD1 is a weak D gene call, 6 bases matching. Sequenced: PBMCs. The sequence in DNA is TGTGCCACCATCACAGGGACCTTGAACACTGAAGCTTTCTTT. Its protein is CATITGTLNTEAFF.